This T cell receptor (beta chain) was captured in a study of PD-L1 blockade in urothelial cancer. Sequenced by immunoSEQ multiplex PCR; TCRdb stores in-frame clones only, minus some. The sample lists more than 90,000 clones, over 65% occurring once. Described time point: peripheral blood 6 weeks after treatment start. This CDR3 has 17 amino acids. Trimming shortened V by 8 bases and J by 2 bases, and 22 bases separated the two germline ends. Germline CDR1 is SGHTA and CDR2 is FQGNSA. The input for sequencing was PBMCs, taken around atezolizumab (anti-PD-L1) treatment. This sequence joins TRBV7-2 and TRBJ2-1, with D perhaps matching TRBD1 (6 bases). This sequence was found in a man aged 65-85 years with urothelial cancer. CDR3 region: CASQGPTGLRTYNEQFF. CDR3 bases: TGTGCCAGCCAAGGCCCGACAGGTCTCCGCACCTACAATGAGCAGTTCTTC.